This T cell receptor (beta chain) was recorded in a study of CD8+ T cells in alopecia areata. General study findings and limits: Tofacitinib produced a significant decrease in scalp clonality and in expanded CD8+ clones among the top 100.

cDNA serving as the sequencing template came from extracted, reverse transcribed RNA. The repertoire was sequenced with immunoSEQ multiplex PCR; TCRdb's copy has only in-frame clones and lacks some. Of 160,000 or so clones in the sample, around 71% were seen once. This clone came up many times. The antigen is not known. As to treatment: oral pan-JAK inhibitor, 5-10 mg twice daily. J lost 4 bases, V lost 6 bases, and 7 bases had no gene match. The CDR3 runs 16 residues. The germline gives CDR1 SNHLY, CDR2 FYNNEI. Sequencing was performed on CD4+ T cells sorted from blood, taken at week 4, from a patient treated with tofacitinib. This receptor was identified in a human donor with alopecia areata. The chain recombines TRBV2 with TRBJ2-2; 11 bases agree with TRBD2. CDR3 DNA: TGTGCCAGCAGGCTAGCGGGGGGCGCCGGCACCGGGGAGCTGTTTTTT. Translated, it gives CASRLAGGAGTGELFF.